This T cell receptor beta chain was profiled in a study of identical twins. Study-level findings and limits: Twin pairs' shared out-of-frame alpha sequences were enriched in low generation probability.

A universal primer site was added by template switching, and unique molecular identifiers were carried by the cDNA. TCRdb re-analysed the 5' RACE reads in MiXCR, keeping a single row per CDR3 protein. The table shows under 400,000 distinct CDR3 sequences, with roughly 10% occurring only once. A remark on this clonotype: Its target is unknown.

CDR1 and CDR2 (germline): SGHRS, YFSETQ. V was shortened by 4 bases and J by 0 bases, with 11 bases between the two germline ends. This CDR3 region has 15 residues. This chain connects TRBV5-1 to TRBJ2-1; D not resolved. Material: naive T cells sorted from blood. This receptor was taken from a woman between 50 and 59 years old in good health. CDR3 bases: TGCGCCAGCAGCGCCCTGGGTAGCTCCTACAATGAGCAGTTCTTC. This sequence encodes CASSALGSSYNEQFF.